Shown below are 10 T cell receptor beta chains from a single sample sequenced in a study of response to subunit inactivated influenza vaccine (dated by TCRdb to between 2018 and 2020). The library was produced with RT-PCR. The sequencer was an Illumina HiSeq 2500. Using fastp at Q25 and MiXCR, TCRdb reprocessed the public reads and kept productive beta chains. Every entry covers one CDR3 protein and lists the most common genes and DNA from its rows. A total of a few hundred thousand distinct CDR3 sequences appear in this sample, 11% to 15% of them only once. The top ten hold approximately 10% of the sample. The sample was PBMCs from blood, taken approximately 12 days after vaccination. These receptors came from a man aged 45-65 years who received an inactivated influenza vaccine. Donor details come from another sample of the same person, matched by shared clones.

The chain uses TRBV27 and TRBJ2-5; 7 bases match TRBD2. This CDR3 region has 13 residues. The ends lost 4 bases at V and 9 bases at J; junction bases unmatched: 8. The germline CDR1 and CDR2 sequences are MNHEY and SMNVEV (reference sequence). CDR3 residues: CASSSRTSAAQYF. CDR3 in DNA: TGTGCCAGCAGTTCGAGAACTAGCGCGGCCCAGTACTTC.

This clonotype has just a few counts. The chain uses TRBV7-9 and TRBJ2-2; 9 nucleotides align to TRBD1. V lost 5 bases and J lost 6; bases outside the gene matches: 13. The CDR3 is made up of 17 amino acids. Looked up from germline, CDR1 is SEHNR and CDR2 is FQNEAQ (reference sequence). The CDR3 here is CASSRSGNRGPSGELFF. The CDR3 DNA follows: TGTGCCAGCAGCCGATCGGGGAACAGGGGGCCTTCCGGGGAGCTGTTTTTT.

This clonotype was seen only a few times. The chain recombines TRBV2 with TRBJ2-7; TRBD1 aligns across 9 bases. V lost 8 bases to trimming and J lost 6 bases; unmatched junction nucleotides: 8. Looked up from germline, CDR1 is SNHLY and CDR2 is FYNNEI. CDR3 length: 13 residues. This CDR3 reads CASSQGASIEQYF. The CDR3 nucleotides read TGTGCCAGCTCACAGGGGGCTTCAATCGAGCAGTACTTC. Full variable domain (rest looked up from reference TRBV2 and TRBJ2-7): EPEVTQTPSHQVTQMGQEVILRCVPISNHLYFYWYRQILGQKVEFLVSFYNNEISEKSEIFDDQFSVERPDGSNFTLKIRSTKLEDSAMYFCASSQGASIEQYFGPGTRLTVT.

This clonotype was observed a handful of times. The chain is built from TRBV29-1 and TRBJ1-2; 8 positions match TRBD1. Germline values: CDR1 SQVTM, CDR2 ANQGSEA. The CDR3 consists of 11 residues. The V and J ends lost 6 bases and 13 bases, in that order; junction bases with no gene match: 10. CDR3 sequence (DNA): TGCAGCGTGAGAGACAGGGGAGAATGCACCTTC. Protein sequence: CSVRDRGECTF.

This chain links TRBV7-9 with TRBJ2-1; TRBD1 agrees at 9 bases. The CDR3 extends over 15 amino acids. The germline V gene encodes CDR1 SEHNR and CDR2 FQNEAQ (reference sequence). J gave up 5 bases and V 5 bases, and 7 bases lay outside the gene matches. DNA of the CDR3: TGTGCCAGCAGCCATCGGGACAGGGATAACAATGAGCAGTTCTTC. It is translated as CASSHRDRDNNEQFF. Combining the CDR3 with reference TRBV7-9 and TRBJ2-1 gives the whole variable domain DTGVSQNPRHKITKRGQNVTFRCDPISEHNRLYWYRQTLGQGPEFLTYFQNEAQLEKSRLLSDRFSAERPKGSFSTLEIQRTEQGDSAMYLCASSHRDRDNNEQFFGPGTRLTVL.

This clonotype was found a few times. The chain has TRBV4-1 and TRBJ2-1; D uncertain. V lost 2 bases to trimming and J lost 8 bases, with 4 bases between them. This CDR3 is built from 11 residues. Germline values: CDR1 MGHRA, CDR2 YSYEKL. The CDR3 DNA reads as TGCGCCAGCAGCCAATTCGATGAGCAGTTCTTC. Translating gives CASSQFDEQFF.

The DNA for the CDR3 is TGTGCCAGCAGCAAGGACTCGCAGACTAGCGGAACCTACGAGCAGTACTTC. This translates into CASSKDSQTSGTYEQYF. The genes are TRBV21-1 and TRBJ2-7; the D call in the table, TRBD2, was not verified against the DNA. TRBV21-1 represents a pseudogene. This CDR3 comprises 17 residues.

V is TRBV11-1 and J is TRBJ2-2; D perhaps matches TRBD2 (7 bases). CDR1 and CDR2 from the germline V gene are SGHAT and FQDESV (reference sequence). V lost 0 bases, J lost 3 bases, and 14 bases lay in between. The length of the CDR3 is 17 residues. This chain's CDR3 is CASSLAARGLYTGELFF. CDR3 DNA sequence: TGTGCCAGCAGCTTAGCGGCGCGGGGGCTTTACACCGGGGAGCTGTTTTTT. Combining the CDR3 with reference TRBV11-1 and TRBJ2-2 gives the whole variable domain EAEVAQSPRYKITEKSQAVAFWCDPISGHATLYWYRQILGQGPELLVQFQDESVVDDSQLPKDRFSAERLKGVDSTLKIQPAELGDSAMYLCASSLAARGLYTGELFFGEGSRLTVL.

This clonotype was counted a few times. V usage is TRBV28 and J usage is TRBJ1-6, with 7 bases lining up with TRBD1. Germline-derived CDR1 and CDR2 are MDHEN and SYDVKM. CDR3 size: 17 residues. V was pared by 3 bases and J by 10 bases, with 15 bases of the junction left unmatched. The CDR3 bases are TGTGCCAGCAGTTTGCCCCCTACAGGGGCCTTAGGCTCACCCCTCCACTTT. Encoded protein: CASSLPPTGALGSPLHF.

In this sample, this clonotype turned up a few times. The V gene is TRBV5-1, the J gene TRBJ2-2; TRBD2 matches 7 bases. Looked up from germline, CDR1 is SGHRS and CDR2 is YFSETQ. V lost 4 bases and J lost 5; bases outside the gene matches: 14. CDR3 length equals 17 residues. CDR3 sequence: CASSRRRDYDTTGELFF. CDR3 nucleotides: TGCGCCAGCAGCAGAAGACGGGACTACGACACGACCGGGGAGCTGTTTTTT.